This passage covers 15 T cell receptor beta chains from one sample sequenced in a study of T-cell reconstitution after alpha-beta-depleted transplantation in children. Unique molecular identifiers featured in how the TCRbeta library was prepared. TCRdb redid the calling of the PCR reads with MiXCR, one entry per CDR3 protein. The sample carries about 980,000 distinct CDR3 sequences, about 30% recorded once. Sequencing used PBMCs, mostly from graft donor cells, obtained 360 days after TCRalphabeta/CD19-depleted stem cell transplant. These receptors were taken from a boy under three years old who had a stem cell transplant for SCID, so the T cells may come from the graft donor.

This clonotype was recorded a few times. This rearrangement joins TRBV29-1 to TRBJ2-1, with a tentative D call TRBD1 (9 bases). V lost 3 bases and J 2 bases, leaving 14 bases between the germline ends. Germline CDR1 reads SQVTM; CDR2 reads ANQGSEA. The CDR3 is 15 residues long. CDR3 nucleotides: TGCAGCGTTGATAGCGGGACAGGGACCTACAATGAGCAGTTCTTC. Translating it yields CSVDSGTGTYNEQFF.

The J gene is TRBJ1-1, the V gene TRBV10-3, with D perhaps matching TRBD1 (5 bases). V lost 10 bases, J lost 7 bases, and 16 bases lay in between. Looked up from germline, CDR1 is ENHRY and CDR2 is SYGVKD. The CDR3 is 12 residues long. In DNA form, the CDR3 reads TGTGCCACCAGGGAAGCAGGGCTTGAAGCTTTCTTT. Translating gives CATREAGLEAFF.

This clonotype came up a few times. This sequence joins TRBV12-3 or TRBV12-4 and TRBJ1-1; D not certain. The CDR3 has 14 residues. Trimming removed 3 bases from V and 3 bases from J, with 11 bases in between. CDR3 DNA sequence: TGTGCCAGCAGTTTTGGTACCCCCTACACTGAAGCTTTCTTT. Its translation: CASSFGTPYTEAFF.

This clonotype was seen a few times. The chain uses TRBV12-3 or TRBV12-4 and TRBJ2-1; D tentatively fits TRBD1 or TRBD2 (5 bases each). This CDR3 has 16 residues. V was pared by 5 bases and J by 5 bases, with 19 bases between. Here the CDR3 reads CASSALFGQGHNEQFF. CDR3 sequence (DNA): TGTGCCAGCAGTGCCCTTTTTGGGCAGGGACACAATGAGCAGTTCTTC.

The chain uses TRBV2 and TRBJ2-6, with 8 bases identical to TRBD1. V was clipped by 6 bases and J by 1 base; unmatched bases: 14. The CDR3 runs to 19 residues. From germline, CDR1 is SNHLY and CDR2 FYNNEI. CDR3 protein: CASSGDRRSTGSGANVLTF. CDR3 DNA: TGTGCCAGCAGCGGGGACAGGAGATCCACCGGGTCTGGGGCCAACGTCCTGACTTTC.

This clonotype appeared a few times. The chain has TRBV20-1 and TRBJ2-3; maybe TRBD2 (6 bases). The CDR3 length is 13 residues. V lost 3 bases and J lost 4, with 11 bases in between. Germline V gene sequence: CDR1 DFQATT, CDR2 SNEGSKA (reference sequence). DNA for the CDR3: TGCAGTGCTAGCGTGACTAGATCAGATACGCAGTATTTT. Protein: CSASVTRSDTQYF.

The chain combines TRBV5-1 with TRBJ2-7; 11 positions agree with TRBD2. Losses at the gene ends were 4 bases for V and 3 bases for J; bases not matched to a gene: 9. The CDR3 covers 16 residues. CDR1 SGHRS and CDR2 YFSETQ come from the germline V gene. The CDR3 here is CASSVGSGGAVYEQYF. The CDR3 DNA reads TGCGCCAGCAGCGTCGGTAGCGGGGGGGCCGTCTACGAGCAGTACTTC.

The V call is TRBV13, the J call TRBJ2-6; perhaps TRBD2 as D (5 bases). CDR1 is PRHDT, CDR2 FYEKMQ, per germline (reference sequence). The CDR3 consists of 16 residues. Trimming removed 3 bases at V and 0 bases at J, with 9 bases between. The CDR3 loop reads CASSFWTVSGANVLTF. DNA for the CDR3: TGTGCCAGCAGCTTCTGGACTGTCTCTGGGGCCAACGTCCTGACTTTC.

V and J are TRBV6-1 and TRBJ1-6; 8 nucleotides line up with TRBD1. The CDR3 sequence is 17 residues long. Germline V lookup: CDR1 MNHNS, CDR2 SASEGT. V dropped 8 bases and J dropped 5; count of bases not matched to a gene: 14. The CDR3 is CASRTDRGRGDNSPLHF. In DNA form, the CDR3 reads TGTGCCAGCCGTACAGACAGGGGCCGCGGAGATAATTCACCCCTCCACTTT.

Written as DNA, the CDR3 is TGTGCCAGCAGTTTTGGGGGGAGGGAGCAGTTCTTC. Amino acid sequence: CASSFGGREQFF. The V call is TRBV12-3 or TRBV12-4, the J call TRBJ2-1, with TRBD2 as a possible D gene (6 bases). The CDR3 is made up of 12 amino acids. Between the trimmed V and J ends, which lost 3 bases and 10 bases, there was a span of 10 bases.

The rearrangement links TRBV6-5 to TRBJ1-5, with D unclear. Germline V gene lookup returns CDR1 MNHEY and CDR2 SVGAGI. V lost 4 bases and J lost 2, with 18 bases in between. The CDR3 is made up of 17 amino acids. The CDR3 here is CASSSGRPRGGNQPQHF. The CDR3 DNA reads TGTGCCAGCAGTTCGGGCAGGCCCAGAGGCGGCAATCAGCCCCAGCATTTT.

The rearrangement links TRBV4-2 to TRBJ2-1; D is uncertain. Per the germline V gene, CDR1 is LGHNA and CDR2 is YNFKEQ. The ends were cut back, 0 bases at V and 2 bases at J, with 20 bases in the middle. CDR3 length equals 19 residues. Here the CDR3 DNA reads TGTGCCAGCAGCCAAGATCCGCCCTTCGGGCCAAAAGCCTACAATGAGCAGTTCTTC. It is translated as CASSQDPPFGPKAYNEQFF.

The V call is TRBV6-1, the J call TRBJ2-3; D call uncertain. The length of the CDR3 is 15 residues. Between the trimmed V and J ends, which lost 4 bases and 1 base, there was a span of 12 bases. Germline lookup yields CDR1 MNHNS and CDR2 SASEGT. This chain's CDR3 is CASSGGLTRTDTQYF. The CDR3 coding sequence is TGTGCCAGCAGTGGTGGATTGACCCGCACAGATACGCAGTATTTT.

This clonotype was seen only once. The V gene is TRBV6-5, the J gene TRBJ2-1, with D tentatively TRBD1 (6 bases). The CDR3 runs to 16 residues. Germline CDR1 reads MNHEY; CDR2 reads SVGAGI. With 2 bases removed from V and 6 bases from J, the gap between germline ends came to 17 bases. CDR3 nucleotide sequence: TGTGCCAGCAGTTACCTAACTCCTAGGGGGTCCAATGAGCAGTTCTTC. This gives the protein CASSYLTPRGSNEQFF.

The rearrangement links TRBV28 to TRBJ2-1; D remains ambiguous. Trimming took off 10 bases at V and 3 bases at J, with 4 bases between the two ends. CDR1 and CDR2 from the germline V gene are MDHEN and SYDVKM. The CDR3 loop spans 10 amino acids. The CDR3 DNA reads as TGTGCCACCTTCTACAATGAGCAGTTCTTC. Protein sequence: CATFYNEQFF.